This T cell receptor (beta chain) was identified during a study of blood T cell dynamics during melanoma immunotherapy. As for the study in general: Standard first-line treatment here was pembrolizumab or nivolumab plus ipilimumab in metastatic melanoma.

The V and J ends lost 0 bases and 3 bases respectively, with 8 bases between them. The germline V gene has CDR1 SGHDN and CDR2 FVKESK. The CDR3 runs to 14 residues. Documented time point: week 3, after first cycle of checkpoint inhibitor. Sampling occurred pretreatment (T0) and at week 3 (W3), after cycle one of checkpoint blockade. Apart from a couple of fast progressors, RECIST 1.1 response was judged 12 weeks post-infusion. The repertoire was sequenced with immunoSEQ multiplex PCR; TCRdb's copy has only in-frame clones and lacks some. The repertoire includes some 11,000 clones, about 80% of them detected once, and around 22% sits in the top ten.

The source of this sequence is a human donor with melanoma. This rearrangement joins TRBV14 to TRBJ1-1; D is ambiguous. The specimen was blood, collected from a patient treated with checkpoint blockade. This chain's CDR3 is CASSQDLGYTEAFF. The CDR3 DNA is TGTGCCAGCAGCCAAGATCTAGGGTACACTGAAGCTTTCTTT.